The T cell receptor (beta chain) described here comes from a study of T cells in Graves' hyperthyroidism and ophthalmopathy. The J segment lost 2 bases and the V segment lost 5 bases, leaving 8 bases of the junction unmatched. The CDR3 is 14 amino acids. In germline, CDR1 is DFQATT, CDR2 SNEGSKA (reference sequence). Graves' hyperthyroidism qualified as stable when ophthalmopathy did not progress within 18 months. The study excluded patients with uncontrolled infection, other autoimmune disease, pregnancy or lactation. Each diagnosis drew on symptoms, thyroxine, TRAb, thyroid ultrasound and orbital computed tomography findings. This clonotype has ten or more counts. Template material for amplifying TCR beta CDR3 regions consisted of RNA transcripts. When the TCR CDR3 underwent first-round RT-PCR, the HTBI primer set was used. TCRdb reprocessed the multiplex PCR reads with MiXCR, giving one entry per CDR3 protein. The table records approximately 220,000 distinct CDR3 sequences, roughly 18% of them present only once.

This TCR was sampled from a man aged 35 to 55 with Graves' hyperthyroidism. V gene TRBV20-1 combines with J gene TRBJ2-7; 8 positions agree with TRBD1. The sample taken for sequencing was blood. CDR3 sequence reads: CSASGTGLTYEQYF. Here the CDR3 DNA reads TGCAGTGCTTCCGGGACAGGACTGACCTACGAGCAGTACTTC.